The 10 T cell receptor beta chains below all came from one sample that was sequenced in a study of blood T cell repertoires in COVID-19. Clones were sequenced by immunoSEQ multiplex PCR, and TCRdb holds only the in-frame ones, with some missing. Counted here are around 97,000 clones, nearly 85% occurring once; the ten biggest clones make up around 13%. Sequencing was done on a sample of peripheral blood. These receptors were collected from a human donor in a cohort sampled during active or convalescent COVID-19.

The chain carries TRBV18 and TRBJ1-2; TRBD1 is a possible D gene (5 bases). The CDR3 has 13 residues. Germline CDR1 reads KGHSH; CDR2 reads LQKENI. Trimming removed 2 bases at V and 6 bases at J, with 10 bases between. Here the CDR3 reads CASSPSGGDGYTF. In nucleotides, the CDR3 is TGTGCCAGCTCACCAAGTGGGGGGGATGGCTACACCTTC. The full variable domain, rest sourced from reference TRBV18 and TRBJ1-2, is NAGVMQNPRHLVRRRGQEARLRCSPMKGHSHVYWYRQLPEEGLKFMVYLQKENIIDESGMPKERFSAEFPKEGPSILRIQQVVRGDSAAYFCASSPSGGDGYTFGSGTRLTVV.

The J gene is TRBJ2-7, the V gene TRBV29-1; unclear D gene. Per germline, CDR1 SQVTM and CDR2 ANQGSEA. The CDR3 spans 13 residues. The ends were cut back, 1 base at V and 2 bases at J, with 9 bases in the middle. This chain's CDR3 is CSVEVGSTYEQYF. In nucleotides, the CDR3 is TGCAGCGTTGAAGTGGGCAGTACCTACGAGCAGTACTTC.

This chain links TRBV11-2 with TRBJ2-1, with TRBD2 identical over 9 bases. Per germline, CDR1 SGHAT and CDR2 FQNNGV. V trimming: 6 bases; J trimming: 0 bases; junction bases outside the gene matches: 3. CDR3 length: 15 amino acids. CDR3 sequence (DNA): TGTGCCAGCAGATTTAGCGGGAGCTCCTACAATGAGCAGTTCTTC. This encodes CASRFSGSSYNEQFF.

The J gene is TRBJ2-3, the V gene TRBV6-5; D call uncertain. Trimming stripped 6 bases from V and 1 base from J, with 11 bases between. The germline gives CDR1 MNHEY, CDR2 SVGAGI. The CDR3 runs to 14 residues. The CDR3 region has the DNA TGTGCCAGCAGCCGGGTCAAGGGCACAGATACGCAGTATTTT. Its translation is CASSRVKGTDTQYF.

J is TRBJ1-1 and V is TRBV10-3; 9 bases are a match to TRBD1. The CDR3 covers 13 residues. Trimming took 7 bases from V and 3 from J; bases not matched to a gene: 3. Germline V gene sequence: CDR1 ENHRY, CDR2 SYGVKD. The CDR3: CAITRTGDTEAFF. In DNA form, the CDR3 reads TGTGCCATCACGAGGACAGGGGACACTGAAGCTTTCTTT.

Only a few counts were recorded for this clone. The chain is built from TRBV4-2 and TRBJ2-7; TRBD2 matches 14 bases. Germline loops: CDR1 LGHNA, CDR2 YNFKEQ. V shed 4 bases, J shed 5 bases, and the junction held 7 bases outside the gene matches. The CDR3 totals 16 residues. The CDR3, as DNA: TGTGCCAGCAGCCCCTCTAGGACTAGCGGGGGGCACGAGCAGTACTTC. It specifies CASSPSRTSGGHEQYF.

J is TRBJ2-7 and V is TRBV28; 11 bases fit TRBD1. Germline V gene data show CDR1 as MDHEN and CDR2 as SYDVKM. The junction had 12 bases not matched to a gene; V was cut back by 7 bases and J by 7 bases. This CDR3 has 15 residues. CDR3 sequence: CASNDGTGGWLEQYF. The CDR3 bases are TGTGCCAGCAACGACGGGACAGGGGGGTGGTTGGAGCAGTACTTC. Variable domain in full (rest from reference TRBV28 and TRBJ2-7): DVKVTQSSRYLVKRTGEKVFLECVQDMDHENMFWYRQDPGLGLRLIYFSYDVKMKEKGDIPEGYSVSREKKERFSLILESASTNQTSMYLCASNDGTGGWLEQYFGPGTRLTVT.

The chain links TRBV18 to TRBJ1-4; no clear D. The CDR3 consists of 15 residues. The germline CDR1 and CDR2 sequences are KGHSH and LQKENI. Deletions cut 2 bases from V and 2 bases from J, with 9 bases between. The CDR3 loop is CASSPSSGTNEKLFF. The CDR3, as DNA: TGTGCCAGCTCACCATCATCGGGGACTAATGAAAAACTGTTTTTT. The whole variable domain, filled in from reference TRBV18 and TRBJ1-4, reads NAGVMQNPRHLVRRRGQEARLRCSPMKGHSHVYWYRQLPEEGLKFMVYLQKENIIDESGMPKERFSAEFPKEGPSILRIQQVVRGDSAAYFCASSPSSGTNEKLFFGSGTQLSVL.

The chain joins TRBV6-5 to TRBJ1-3; D ambiguous. V was clipped by 0 bases and J by 5 bases, with 11 bases between them. From germline, CDR1 is MNHEY and CDR2 SVGAGI. The CDR3 consists of 15 residues. CDR3 region: CASSYSGQKRNTIYF. The CDR3 DNA reads TGTGCCAGCAGTTACTCTGGGCAGAAGCGAAACACCATATATTTT.

The gene calls are TRBV5-1 and TRBJ1-2; 8 bases map to TRBD1. The J segment lost 3 bases and the V segment lost 4 bases, leaving 5 bases of the junction unmatched. This CDR3 spans 14 amino acids. CDR1 and CDR2 from the germline V gene are SGHRS and YFSETQ. The CDR3 nucleotides read TGCGCCAGCAGCCCGACAGGGGAGGACTATGGCTACACCTTC. The encoded protein is CASSPTGEDYGYTF.